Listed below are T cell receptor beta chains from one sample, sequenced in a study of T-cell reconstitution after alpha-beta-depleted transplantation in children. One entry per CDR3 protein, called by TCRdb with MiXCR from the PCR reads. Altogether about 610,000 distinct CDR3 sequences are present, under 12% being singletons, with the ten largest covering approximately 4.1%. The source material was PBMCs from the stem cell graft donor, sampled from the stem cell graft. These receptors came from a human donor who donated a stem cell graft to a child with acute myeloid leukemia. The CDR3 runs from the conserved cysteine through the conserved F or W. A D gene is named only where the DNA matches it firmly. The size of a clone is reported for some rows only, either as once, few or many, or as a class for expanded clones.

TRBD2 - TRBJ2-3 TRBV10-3 CAIGLVGGSGTDTQYF TGTGCCATCGGCCTGGTTGGCGGGAGCGGCACAGATACGCAGTATTTT
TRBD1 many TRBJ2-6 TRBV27 CASSSRTGVYSGANVLTF TGTGCCAGCAGTTCCCGGACAGGCGTTTACTCTGGGGCCAACGTCCTGACTTTC
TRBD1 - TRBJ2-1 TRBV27 CASSFRQGLIVHNEQFF TGTGCCAGCAGTTTCCGACAGGGGCTCATTGTTCACAATGAGCAGTTCTTC
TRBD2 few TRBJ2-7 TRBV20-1 CSARVQAGGPYEQYF TGCAGTGCTAGAGTTCAAGCGGGAGGGCCCTACGAGCAGTACTTC
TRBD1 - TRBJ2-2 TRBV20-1 CSASLGTAKGAGELFF TGCAGTGCCAGCCTCGGGACAGCCAAAGGGGCCGGGGAGCTGTTTTTT
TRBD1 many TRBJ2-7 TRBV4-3 CASSQQQGEDEQYF TGCGCCAGCAGCCAGCAACAGGGGGAGGACGAGCAGTACTTC
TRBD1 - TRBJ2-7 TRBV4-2 CASSQRGGQGAYEQYF TGTGCCAGCAGCCAAAGGGGGGGACAGGGGGCCTACGAGCAGTACTTC
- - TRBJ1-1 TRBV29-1 CSTTSGKNTEAFF TGCAGCACAACTTCCGGGAAGAACACTGAAGCTTTCTTT
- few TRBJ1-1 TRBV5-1 CASSLDGQASEAFF TGCGCCAGCAGTTTGGACGGGCAGGCTTCCGAAGCTTTCTTT
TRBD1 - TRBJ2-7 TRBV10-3 CAISGQGSYEQYF TGTGCCATCAGTGGACAGGGTTCTTACGAGCAGTACTTC
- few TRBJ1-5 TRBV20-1 CSATGGGISNQPQHF TGCAGTGCTACCGGGGGCGGGATTAGCAATCAGCCCCAGCATTTT
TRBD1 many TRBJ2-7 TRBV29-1 CSTGQGNKQYF TGCAGCACCGGACAGGGTAATAAGCAGTACTTC
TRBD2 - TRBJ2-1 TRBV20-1 CSARRPSGTSYNEQFF TGCAGTGCTAGAAGACCTAGCGGGACCAGCTACAATGAGCAGTTCTTC
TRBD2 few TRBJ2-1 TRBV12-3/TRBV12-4 CASRGDEQFF TGTGCTTCTCGGGGGGATGAGCAGTTCTTC
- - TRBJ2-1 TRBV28 CASSPTIANEQFF TGTGCCAGCAGTCCGACGATAGCTAATGAGCAGTTCTTC
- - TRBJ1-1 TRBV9 CASSPRGVPRAFF TGTGCCAGCAGCCCCCGCGGGGTCCCCCGAGCTTTCTTT
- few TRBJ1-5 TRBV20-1 CSASGQSLGDSNQPQHF TGCAGTGCTAGTGGTCAGAGCTTGGGGGATAGCAATCAGCCCCAGCATTTT
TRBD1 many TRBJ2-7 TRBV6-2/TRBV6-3 CASRIPGQGYEQYF TGTGCCAGCAGAATCCCGGGACAGGGGTACGAGCAGTACTTC
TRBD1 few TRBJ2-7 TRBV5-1 CASSPTAGTGSHEQYF TGCGCCAGCAGCCCTACCGCCGGGACAGGTTCGCACGAGCAGTACTTC
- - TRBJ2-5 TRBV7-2 CASSLGLASGETQYF TGTGCCAGCAGCTTAGGTCTAGCCTCCGGGGAGACCCAGTACTTC
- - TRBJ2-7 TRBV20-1 CSASPFGDATYEQYF TGCAGTGCTAGCCCTTTCGGGGACGCAACCTACGAGCAGTACTTC
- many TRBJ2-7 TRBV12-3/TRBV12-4 CASSPWIYEQYF TGTGCCAGCAGCCCCTGGATCTACGAGCAGTACTTC
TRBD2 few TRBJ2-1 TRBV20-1 CSARFSGRPNEQFF TGCAGTGCTAGATTTAGCGGGAGGCCCAATGAGCAGTTCTTC
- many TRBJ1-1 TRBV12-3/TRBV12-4 CASSLILNTEAFF TGTGCCAGCAGTTTGATTTTGAACACTGAAGCTTTCTTT
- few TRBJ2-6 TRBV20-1 CSATGANVLTF TGCAGTGCTACTGGGGCCAACGTCCTGACTTTC
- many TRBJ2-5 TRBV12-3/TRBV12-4 CASRATEGRETQYF TGTGCCAGCAGGGCCACGGAGGGCCGGGAGACCCAGTACTTC
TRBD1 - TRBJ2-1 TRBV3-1 CASSQGGQGNLNEQFF TGTGCCAGCAGCCAAGGTGGACAGGGCAACTTGAATGAGCAGTTCTTC
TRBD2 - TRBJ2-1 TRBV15 CATTMGRENEQFF TGTGCCACCACGATGGGGCGGGAGAATGAGCAGTTCTTC
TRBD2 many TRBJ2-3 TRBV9 CASSVLPTTSTYTDTQYF TGTGCCAGCAGCGTTCTACCCACGACTAGCACTTACACAGATACGCAGTATTTT
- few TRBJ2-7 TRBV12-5 CASALGEGSYEQYF TGTGCTAGTGCTCTGGGGGAAGGGTCCTACGAGCAGTACTTC
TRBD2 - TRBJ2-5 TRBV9 CASSVEVGLAGETQYF TGTGCCAGCAGCGTAGAGGTTGGGCTAGCGGGAGAGACCCAGTACTTC
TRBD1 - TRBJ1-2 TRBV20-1 CSARDYGTDYGYTF TGCAGTGCTAGAGATTACGGGACAGATTATGGCTACACCTTC
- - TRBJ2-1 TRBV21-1 CASRIDRGSSYNEQFF TGTGCCAGCAGGATCGACAGGGGAAGCTCCTACAATGAGCAGTTCTTC
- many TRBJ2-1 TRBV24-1 CATSDLQGGGYNEQFF TGTGCCACCAGTGATTTGCAGGGAGGGGGCTACAATGAGCAGTTCTTC
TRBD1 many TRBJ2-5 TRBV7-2 CASSFDREETQYF TGTGCCAGCAGTTTCGACAGGGAAGAGACCCAGTACTTC
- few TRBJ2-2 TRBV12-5 CASGLVLPGPYTGELFF TGTGCTAGTGGTTTGGTACTTCCAGGGCCGTACACCGGGGAGCTGTTTTTT